Given below is one T cell receptor beta chain in context. What antigen it recognizes has not been identified. Base qualities are not provided; no much larger clone lies one nucleotide away. From the cysteine through the phenylalanine, the CDR3 covers 13 amino acids. The entry retains the CDR3 DNA only, 39 bases that are in frame from base 1. Unmatched junction bases come to 4, with V trimmed by 5 bases and J by 5 bases. CDR1 and CDR2 are drawn from the germline V gene (reference sequence): SEHNR, FQNEAQ. The library was produced with the immunoSEQ multiplex PCR assay. Per the source publication's procedure: A statistical classification framework was developed to diagnose cytomegalovirus status using the catalog of TCR beta chain sequences. Drawn from immuneACCESS, this table holds only the in-frame rearrangements with V and J called that TCRdb kept. Clones are partly lost; checked studies trace under half to an unresolved V gene and leave the rest unexplained. The V and J calls and clone size come from that table; D and trimming were worked out from the DNA. The sample table holds about 120,000 clones, of which about 89% were seen once. 1.5% to 2.5% of the sample rests with the top ten.

This entry comes from a study of cytomegalovirus exposure and HLA in healthy donors (dated 2017 in TCRdb). About the study as a whole: According to a later analysis, one platform produced both the roughly 130 validation repertoires and the 730 or so repertoires of the first cohort. Besides the first cohort of approximately 710 subjects, a separate validation cohort made up of over 95 different subjects was used. To predict cytomegalovirus infection status, the study brought together high-throughput TCR immunosequencing, statistical association of individual TCRs with disease status, and machine learning. The study aimed to test whether signatures of past pathogen exposure could be identified by cataloging public T cell receptors. What the work shows at the level of the full study, not this receptor alone: A later analysis had no HLA typing for the validation cohort, so co-occurrence there was scored across all 130 or so repertoires. A few of the identified cytomegalovirus-associated TCR beta chains were confirmed in vitro to be specific for cytomegalovirus antigens. The classifier was reported to diagnose cytomegalovirus status with high specificity and sensitivity in both the original and validation cohorts. The authors suggested that the approach could potentially be generalized to other disease states and immunological phenotypes. Across donors, most TCR sequences were observed very rarely, whereas some public TCRs were present in many individuals. Of the cluster scores, 85% to 95% were above 0 in a later analysis, which found that TCRs clustered in the first cohort also tended to co-occur in the 120 or so validation repertoires. The study gave a list of 150 to 200 TCR beta chains associated with cytomegalovirus.

Separate from the roughly 630-subject first cohort, the validation cohort of 120 subjects was the group to which the donors belonged. The clonotype comes from a woman under 30 in good health and CMV-seronegative. Recombination linked TRBV7-9 to TRBJ1-1, and TRBD1 aligns with 8 junction nucleotides. Sequences were obtained from PBMCs. The CDR3 protein sequence reads: CASSTTGGTEAFF. DNA sequence: TGTGCCAGCAGCACTACAGGGGGGACTGAAGCTTTCTTT.